The sequence of this T cell receptor beta chain was determined in a study of OX40 agonist ivuxolimab in advanced cancers. General study points: At doses 0.1 to 3.0 mg/kg, CD4+ and CD8+ clones expanded. With doses of 0.1-3.0 mg/kg, partial responders showed among the lowest clonal expansion.

This table comes from immunoSEQ multiplex PCR, and its TCRdb copy is limited to in-frame clones, with some not included. Among 70,000 or so clones listed, roughly 82% were seen once. CDR1 and CDR2 (germline): LNHNV, YYDKDF (reference sequence). V shed 3 bases, J shed 0 bases, and the junction held 3 bases outside the gene matches. This CDR3 is built from 16 residues. At baseline, cycle 4 day 1, and cycle 7 day 1, blood was sampled. Details on this clone: Its antigen remains unidentified.

Sequencing was performed on CD4+ or CD8+ T cells sorted from blood, taken in a trial of the OX40 agonist ivuxolimab. The TCR comes from an adult with an advanced solid tumor such as melanoma, head and neck, liver or kidney cancer. The chain links TRBV15 to TRBJ2-2; 8 nucleotides line up with TRBD1. CDR3 bases: TGTGCCACCAGCAGCCTGGACAGGGCGAACACCGGGGAGCTGTTTTTT. The encoded protein is CATSSLDRANTGELFF.